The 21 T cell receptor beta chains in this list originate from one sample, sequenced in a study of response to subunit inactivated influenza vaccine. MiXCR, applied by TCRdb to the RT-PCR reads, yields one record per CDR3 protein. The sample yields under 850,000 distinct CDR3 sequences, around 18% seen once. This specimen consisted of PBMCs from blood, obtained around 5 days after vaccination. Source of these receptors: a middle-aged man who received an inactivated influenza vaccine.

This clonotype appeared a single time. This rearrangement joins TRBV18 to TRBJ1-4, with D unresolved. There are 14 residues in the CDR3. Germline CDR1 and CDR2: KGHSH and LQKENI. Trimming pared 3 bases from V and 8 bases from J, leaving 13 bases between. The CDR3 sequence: CASSPNVGEEKLFF. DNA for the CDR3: TGTGCCAGCTCACCGAATGTCGGTGAAGAAAAACTGTTTTTT. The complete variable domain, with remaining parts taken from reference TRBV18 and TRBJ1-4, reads NAGVMQNPRHLVRRRGQEARLRCSPMKGHSHVYWYRQLPEEGLKFMVYLQKENIIDESGMPKERFSAEFPKEGPSILRIQQVVRGDSAAYFCASSPNVGEEKLFFGSGTQLSVL.

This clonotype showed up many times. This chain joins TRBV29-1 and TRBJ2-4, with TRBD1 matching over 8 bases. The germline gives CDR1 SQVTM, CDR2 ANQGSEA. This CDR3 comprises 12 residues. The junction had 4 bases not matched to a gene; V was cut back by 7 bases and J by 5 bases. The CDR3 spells CSGTGSENIQYF. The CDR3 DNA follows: TGCAGCGGGACAGGGTCGGAAAACATTCAGTACTTC.

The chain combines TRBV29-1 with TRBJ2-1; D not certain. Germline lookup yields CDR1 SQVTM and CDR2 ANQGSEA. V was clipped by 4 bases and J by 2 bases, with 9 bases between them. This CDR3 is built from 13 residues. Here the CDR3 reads CSVVRRTYNEQFF. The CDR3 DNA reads TGCAGCGTTGTACGGCGGACCTACAATGAGCAGTTCTTC.

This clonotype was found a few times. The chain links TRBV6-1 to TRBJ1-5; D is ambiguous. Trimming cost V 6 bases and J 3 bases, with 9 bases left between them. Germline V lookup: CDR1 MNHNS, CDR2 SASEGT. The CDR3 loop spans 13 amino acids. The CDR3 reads CASRPGNNQPQHF. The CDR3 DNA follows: TGTGCCAGCAGGCCGGGAAACAATCAGCCCCAGCATTTT.

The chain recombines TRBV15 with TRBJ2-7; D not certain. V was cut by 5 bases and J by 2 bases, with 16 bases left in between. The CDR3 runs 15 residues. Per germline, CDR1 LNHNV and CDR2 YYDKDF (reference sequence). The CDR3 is CATSGRFGYTYEQYF. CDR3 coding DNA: TGTGCCACCAGCGGCCGCTTCGGCTATACCTACGAGCAGTACTTC. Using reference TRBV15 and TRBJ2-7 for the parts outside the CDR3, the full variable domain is DAMVIQNPRYQVTQFGKPVTLSCSQTLNHNVMYWYQQKSSQAPKLLFHYYDKDFNNEADTPDNFQSRRPNTSFCFLDIRSPGLGDTAMYLCATSGRFGYTYEQYFGPGTRLTVT.

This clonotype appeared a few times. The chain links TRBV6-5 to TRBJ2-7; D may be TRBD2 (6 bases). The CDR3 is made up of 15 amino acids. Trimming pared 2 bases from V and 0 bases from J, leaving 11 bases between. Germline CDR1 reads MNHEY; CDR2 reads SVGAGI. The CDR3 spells CASSYQGLSSYEQYF. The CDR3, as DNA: TGTGCCAGCAGTTACCAGGGACTGAGCTCCTACGAGCAGTACTTC.

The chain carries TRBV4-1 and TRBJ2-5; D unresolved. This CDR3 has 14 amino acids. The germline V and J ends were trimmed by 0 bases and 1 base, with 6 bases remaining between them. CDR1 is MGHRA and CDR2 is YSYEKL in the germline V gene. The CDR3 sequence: CASSQDSSQETQYF. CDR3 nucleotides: TGCGCCAGCAGCCAAGATAGCTCCCAAGAGACCCAGTACTTC.

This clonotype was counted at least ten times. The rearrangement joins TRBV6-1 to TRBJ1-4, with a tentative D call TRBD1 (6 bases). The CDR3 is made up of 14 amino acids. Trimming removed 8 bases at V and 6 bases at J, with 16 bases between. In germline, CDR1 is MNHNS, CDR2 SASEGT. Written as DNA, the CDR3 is TGTGCCAGCCGCCCATTCGGGGGCTATGAAAAACTGTTTTTT. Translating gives CASRPFGGYEKLFF.

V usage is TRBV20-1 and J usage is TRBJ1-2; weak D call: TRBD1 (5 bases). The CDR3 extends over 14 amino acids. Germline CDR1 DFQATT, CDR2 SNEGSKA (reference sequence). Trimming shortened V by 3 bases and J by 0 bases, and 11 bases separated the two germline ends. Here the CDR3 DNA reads TGCAGTGCTAGGGGTCAGGGACCTAACTATGGCTACACCTTC. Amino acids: CSARGQGPNYGYTF.

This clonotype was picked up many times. The CDR3 loop reads CSVGSSGRANEQYF. The CDR3 region has the DNA TGCAGCGTTGGCTCGAGCGGGAGGGCCAACGAGCAGTACTTC. The chain recombines TRBV29-1 with TRBJ2-7; TRBD2 aligns across 10 bases. The J segment lost 5 bases and the V segment lost 4 bases, leaving 8 bases of the junction unmatched. CDR3 size: 14 residues. Per germline, CDR1 SQVTM and CDR2 ANQGSEA.

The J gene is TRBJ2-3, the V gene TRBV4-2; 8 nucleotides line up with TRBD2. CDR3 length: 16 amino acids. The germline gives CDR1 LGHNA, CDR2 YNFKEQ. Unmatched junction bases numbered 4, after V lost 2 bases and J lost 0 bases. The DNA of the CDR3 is TGTGCCAGCAGCCAATCACTAGCGGCTAGCACAGATACGCAGTATTTT. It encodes CASSQSLAASTDTQYF.

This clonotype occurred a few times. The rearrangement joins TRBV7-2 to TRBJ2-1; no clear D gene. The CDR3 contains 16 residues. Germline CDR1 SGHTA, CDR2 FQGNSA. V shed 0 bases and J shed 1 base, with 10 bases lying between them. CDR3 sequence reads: CASSLAGPASYNEQFF. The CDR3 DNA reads TGTGCCAGCAGCTTAGCAGGGCCCGCATCCTACAATGAGCAGTTCTTC.

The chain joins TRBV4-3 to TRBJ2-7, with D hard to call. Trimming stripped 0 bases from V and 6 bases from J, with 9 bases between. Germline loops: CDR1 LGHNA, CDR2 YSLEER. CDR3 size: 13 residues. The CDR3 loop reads CASSQEMGLEQYF. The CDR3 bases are TGCGCCAGCAGCCAAGAAATGGGCCTCGAGCAGTACTTC.

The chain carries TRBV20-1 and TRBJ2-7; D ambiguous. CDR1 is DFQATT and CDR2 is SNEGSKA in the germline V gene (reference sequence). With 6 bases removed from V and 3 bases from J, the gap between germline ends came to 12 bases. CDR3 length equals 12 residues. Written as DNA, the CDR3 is TGCAGTGCCCAGAACCAAATCTACGAGCAGTACTTC. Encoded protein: CSAQNQIYEQYF.

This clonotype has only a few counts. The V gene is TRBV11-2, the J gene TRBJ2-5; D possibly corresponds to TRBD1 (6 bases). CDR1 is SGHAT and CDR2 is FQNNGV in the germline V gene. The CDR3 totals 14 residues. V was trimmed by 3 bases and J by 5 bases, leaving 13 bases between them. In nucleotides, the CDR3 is TGTGCCAGCAGCTTGTCGGCAGGGGAGGAGACCCAGTACTTC. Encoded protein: CASSLSAGEETQYF.

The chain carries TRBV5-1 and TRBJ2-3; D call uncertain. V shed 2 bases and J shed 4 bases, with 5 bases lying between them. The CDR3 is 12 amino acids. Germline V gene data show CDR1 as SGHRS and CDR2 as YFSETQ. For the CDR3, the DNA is TGCGCCAGCAGCTTTTATGCAGATACGCAGTATTTT. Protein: CASSFYADTQYF.

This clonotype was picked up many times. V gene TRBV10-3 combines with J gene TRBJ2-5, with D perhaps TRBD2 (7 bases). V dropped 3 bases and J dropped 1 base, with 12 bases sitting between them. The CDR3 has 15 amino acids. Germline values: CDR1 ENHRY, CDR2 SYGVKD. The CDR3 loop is CAISDNGGRQETQYF. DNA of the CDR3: TGTGCCATCAGTGATAACGGGGGGCGCCAAGAGACCCAGTACTTC.

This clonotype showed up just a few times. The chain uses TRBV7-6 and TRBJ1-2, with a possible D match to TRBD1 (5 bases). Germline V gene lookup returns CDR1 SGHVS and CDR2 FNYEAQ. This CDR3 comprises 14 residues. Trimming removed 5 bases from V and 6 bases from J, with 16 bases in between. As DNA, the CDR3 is TGTGCCAGCAGCGATACCGACGGGACGGATGGCTACACCTTC. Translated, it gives CASSDTDGTDGYTF.

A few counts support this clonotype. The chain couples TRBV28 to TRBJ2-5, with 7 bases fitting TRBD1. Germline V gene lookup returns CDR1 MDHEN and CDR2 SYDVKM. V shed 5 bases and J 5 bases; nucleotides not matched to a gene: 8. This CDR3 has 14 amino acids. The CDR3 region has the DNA TGTGCCAGCAGTCCCGGACAGGCCACGGAGACCCAGTACTTC. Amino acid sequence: CASSPGQATETQYF.

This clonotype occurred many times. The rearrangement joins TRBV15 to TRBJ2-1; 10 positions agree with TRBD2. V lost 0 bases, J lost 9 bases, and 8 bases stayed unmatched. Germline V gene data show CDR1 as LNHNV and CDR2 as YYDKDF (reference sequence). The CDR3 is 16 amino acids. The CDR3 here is CATSREAGGRISEQFF. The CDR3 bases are TGTGCCACCAGCAGAGAAGCGGGGGGGCGGATCAGTGAGCAGTTCTTC.

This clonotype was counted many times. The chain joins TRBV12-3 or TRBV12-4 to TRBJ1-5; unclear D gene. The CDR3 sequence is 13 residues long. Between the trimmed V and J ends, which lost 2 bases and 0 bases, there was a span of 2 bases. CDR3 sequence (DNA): TGTGCCAGCAGTTTAAATAGCAATCAGCCCCAGCATTTT. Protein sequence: CASSLNSNQPQHF.